A selection of T cell receptor beta chains follows, all from one sample in a study of blood T cell repertoires in COVID-19. Sequencing used immunoSEQ multiplex PCR; TCRdb keeps in-frame clones, though not all of them. There are 58,000 or so clones in the sample; roughly 71% occur only once, and about 28% lies in the top ten. The sample taken for sequencing was peripheral blood. The receptors come from an elderly woman with acute or convalescent COVID-19. Each CDR3 is given with its conserved first and last residue. The D gene is left open where the match is weak. Expanded clones get a size class; other rows say once, few or many, or leave the size out.

clone size: many; J gene: TRBJ2-1; V gene: TRBV2; D gene: TRBD2; CDR3 DNA: TGTGCCAAGAGGGCGGGAGTATCGAATGAGCAGTTCTTC; CDR3 protein: CAKRAGVSNEQFF
clone size: NA; J gene: TRBJ2-7; V gene: TRBV28; D gene: TRBD1; CDR3 DNA: TGTGCCAGCAGTTTCTCAGGGGGCGTCTACGAGCAGTACTTC; CDR3 protein: CASSFSGGVYEQYF
clone size: once; J gene: TRBJ1-1; V gene: TRBV7-9; D gene: NA; CDR3 DNA: TGTGCCAGCAGCCAGAGGGAATACACTGAAGCTTTCTTT; CDR3 protein: CASSQREYTEAFF
clone size: NA; J gene: TRBJ1-3; V gene: TRBV7-9; D gene: TRBD1; CDR3 DNA: TGTGCCAGCAGCTTAGAGAGGGGGCGACTTGGAAACACCATATATTTT; CDR3 protein: CASSLERGRLGNTIYF
clone size: once; J gene: TRBJ2-3; V gene: TRBV24-1; D gene: NA; CDR3 DNA: TGTGCCACCAGTGACCCCGGGAATTCTCCAGATACGCAGTATTTT; CDR3 protein: CATSDPGNSPDTQYF
clone size: NA; J gene: TRBJ2-2; V gene: TRBV9; D gene: TRBD2; CDR3 DNA: TGTGCCAGCAGCGTAGGCCTCACTAGCGTTAGGGGGGAGCTGTTTTTT; CDR3 protein: CASSVGLTSVRGELFF
clone size: NA; J gene: TRBJ2-1; V gene: TRBV5-5; D gene: TRBD2; CDR3 DNA: TGTGCCAGCAGCTTGACAATGACGGGACTAGCGGGAGATGAGCAGTTCTTC; CDR3 protein: CASSLTMTGLAGDEQFF
clone size: NA; J gene: TRBJ1-1; V gene: TRBV28; D gene: TRBD1; CDR3 DNA: TGTGCCAGCAGTTCCCTTCAGAGGGACAGGGGCAGAGCTTTCTTT; CDR3 protein: CASSSLQRDRGRAFF
clone size: NA; J gene: TRBJ2-3; V gene: TRBV7-2; D gene: NA; CDR3 DNA: TGTGCCAGCAGCTTCCAGCCGGGGAGCACAGATACGCAGTATTTT; CDR3 protein: CASSFQPGSTDTQYF
clone size: NA; J gene: TRBJ1-6; V gene: TRBV6-1; D gene: TRBD1; CDR3 DNA: TGTGCCAGCAGTAGGACGGGACAGATTAATTCACCCCTCCACTTT; CDR3 protein: CASSRTGQINSPLHF
clone size: NA; J gene: TRBJ2-7; V gene: TRBV5-1; D gene: NA; CDR3 DNA: TGCGCCAGCAGCTTTCCAAGCAACGAGCAGTACTTC; CDR3 protein: CASSFPSNEQYF
clone size: NA; J gene: TRBJ2-5; V gene: TRBV28; D gene: TRBD2; CDR3 DNA: TGTGCCAGCGGTAAACTAGCGGGAGATCAGACCCAGTACTTC; CDR3 protein: CASGKLAGDQTQYF
clone size: NA; J gene: TRBJ2-1; V gene: TRBV4-3; D gene: NA; CDR3 DNA: TGCGCCAGCAGCCACGAGGGGGGGGTACCCTACAATGAGCAGTTCTTC; CDR3 protein: CASSHEGGVPYNEQFF
clone size: NA; J gene: TRBJ1-2; V gene: TRBV7-2; D gene: NA; CDR3 DNA: TGTGCCAGCAGCTTAAGAGGGGGTTCATCTGGCTACACCTTC; CDR3 protein: CASSLRGGSSGYTF
clone size: NA; J gene: TRBJ2-7; V gene: TRBV11-1; D gene: NA; CDR3 DNA: TGTGCCAGCAGCTTAGTAGGACTAAGCTACGAGCAGTACTTC; CDR3 protein: CASSLVGLSYEQYF
clone size: NA; J gene: TRBJ2-3; V gene: TRBV7-2; D gene: TRBD2; CDR3 DNA: TGTGCCAGCAGCTTAGCTAGCGGGAGCTCCAGTCCAGATACGCAGTATTTT; CDR3 protein: CASSLASGSSSPDTQYF
clone size: NA; J gene: TRBJ2-2; V gene: TRBV7-9; D gene: NA; CDR3 DNA: TGTGCCAGCAGCTTAAACAGGGTCGACACCGGGGAGCTGTTTTTT; CDR3 protein: CASSLNRVDTGELFF
clone size: NA; J gene: TRBJ2-3; V gene: TRBV24-1; D gene: TRBD2; CDR3 DNA: TGTGCCACCAGTGATTTGGGACTAGCGGGACGCACAGATACGCAGTATTTT; CDR3 protein: CATSDLGLAGRTDTQYF
clone size: few; J gene: TRBJ2-1; V gene: TRBV7-3; D gene: TRBD2; CDR3 DNA: TGTGCCAGCAGCTTAATGAGCGGGAGCGATGAGCAGTTCTTC; CDR3 protein: CASSLMSGSDEQFF
clone size: NA; J gene: TRBJ1-2; V gene: TRBV7-9; D gene: NA; CDR3 DNA: TGTGCCAGCATGGGGCGAGTCTATGGCTACACCTTC; CDR3 protein: CASMGRVYGYTF
clone size: NA; J gene: TRBJ2-5; V gene: TRBV12-3/TRBV12-4; D gene: TRBD1; CDR3 DNA: TGTGCCAGCAGTATTGGGACAGCGGAGACCCAGTACTTC; CDR3 protein: CASSIGTAETQYF
clone size: NA; J gene: TRBJ1-2; V gene: TRBV30; D gene: TRBD1; CDR3 DNA: TGTGCCTGGAACCAGGACAGGGGGCTGGGCTACACCTTC; CDR3 protein: CAWNQDRGLGYTF
clone size: NA; J gene: TRBJ2-7; V gene: TRBV19; D gene: TRBD2; CDR3 DNA: TGTGCCAGTAGTGGAGCCGGGACTAGTGTCTACGAGCAGTACTTC; CDR3 protein: CASSGAGTSVYEQYF
clone size: NA; J gene: TRBJ2-1; V gene: TRBV5-1; D gene: TRBD1; CDR3 DNA: TGCGCCAGCAGCTTAGATAGAGACAGGGAAGAGCAGTTCTTC; CDR3 protein: CASSLDRDREEQFF
clone size: few; J gene: TRBJ1-3; V gene: TRBV9; D gene: NA; CDR3 DNA: TGTGCCAGCAGCGTAGTTGACGTATTTTGGGGGACAGGAAACACCATATATTTT; CDR3 protein: CASSVVDVFWGTGNTIYF
clone size: few; J gene: TRBJ1-4; V gene: TRBV7-9; D gene: TRBD1; CDR3 DNA: TGTGCCAGCAGCTTAGTGGGGACAGGACGTACTAATGAAAAACTGTTTTTT; CDR3 protein: CASSLVGTGRTNEKLFF
clone size: few; J gene: TRBJ1-3; V gene: TRBV4-2; D gene: NA; CDR3 DNA: TGTGCCAGCAGCCGAGACTCCGCGGACAGCGATGGAAACACCATATATTTT; CDR3 protein: CASSRDSADSDGNTIYF
clone size: NA; J gene: TRBJ1-2; V gene: TRBV6-2/TRBV6-3; D gene: TRBD1; CDR3 DNA: TGTGCCAGCAGTGGGCAGGGGGCGCCTGGCTACACCTTC; CDR3 protein: CASSGQGAPGYTF
clone size: NA; J gene: TRBJ2-3; V gene: TRBV28; D gene: NA; CDR3 DNA: TGTGCCAGCAGTTTCCTTCCCCCGGGTGTTGGCACAGATACGCAGTATTTT; CDR3 protein: CASSFLPPGVGTDTQYF
clone size: NA; J gene: TRBJ2-2; V gene: TRBV5-1; D gene: NA; CDR3 DNA: TGCGCCAGCAGCTTTGGAGGGGAGCCCGGGGAGCTGTTTTTT; CDR3 protein: CASSFGGEPGELFF
clone size: few; J gene: TRBJ1-3; V gene: TRBV11-2; D gene: NA; CDR3 DNA: TGTGCCAGCAGCTTAGATCCGAGGAACACCATATATTTT; CDR3 protein: CASSLDPRNTIYF
clone size: NA; J gene: TRBJ2-5; V gene: TRBV7-2; D gene: TRBD2; CDR3 DNA: TGTGCCAGCAGCTTATCGTCTAGCGGGACCCGTCCCCAGTACTTC; CDR3 protein: CASSLSSSGTRPQYF
clone size: NA; J gene: TRBJ1-1; V gene: TRBV19; D gene: NA; CDR3 DNA: TGTGCCAGTAGTTACAGGGCTAACATATTAAACACTGAAGCTTTCTTT; CDR3 protein: CASSYRANILNTEAFF
clone size: NA; J gene: TRBJ2-1; V gene: TRBV28; D gene: TRBD2; CDR3 DNA: TGTGCCAGCAGTCCTAGCGGGAGGGCCAGCCAGGAGCAGTTCTTC; CDR3 protein: CASSPSGRASQEQFF
clone size: few; J gene: TRBJ2-5; V gene: TRBV29-1; D gene: NA; CDR3 DNA: TGCAGCTCCTCGGGGTCGACCGGTAAAGAGACCCAGTACTTC; CDR3 protein: CSSSGSTGKETQYF
clone size: NA; J gene: TRBJ2-5; V gene: TRBV3-1/TRBV3-2; D gene: TRBD1; CDR3 DNA: TGTGCCAGCAGCCAAGTACAGGGGTTAGAGACCCAGTACTTC; CDR3 protein: CASSQVQGLETQYF
clone size: NA; J gene: TRBJ2-6; V gene: TRBV30; D gene: TRBD1; CDR3 DNA: TGTGCCTGGTTCCGGGACAGGGGCCGCTCTGGGGCCAACGTCCTGACTTTC; CDR3 protein: CAWFRDRGRSGANVLTF
clone size: NA; J gene: TRBJ2-3; V gene: TRBV19; D gene: TRBD1; CDR3 DNA: TGTGCCACATGTGGGGACAGGGGGCCAGATACGCAGTATTTT; CDR3 protein: CATCGDRGPDTQYF
clone size: NA; J gene: TRBJ1-6; V gene: TRBV15; D gene: NA; CDR3 DNA: TGTGCCACTAGCAGGACAGCCTATAATTCACCCCTCCACTTT; CDR3 protein: CATSRTAYNSPLHF
clone size: few; J gene: TRBJ1-6; V gene: TRBV6-6; D gene: NA; CDR3 DNA: TGTGCCACAACCCAAGTGGGCAGCAATAATTCACCCCTCCACTTT; CDR3 protein: CATTQVGSNNSPLHF
clone size: NA; J gene: TRBJ1-5; V gene: TRBV24-1; D gene: TRBD1; CDR3 DNA: TGTGCCACCAGGGGAGGACAGGATCAGCCCCAGCATTTT; CDR3 protein: CATRGGQDQPQHF
clone size: NA; J gene: TRBJ2-3; V gene: TRBV10-2; D gene: TRBD2; CDR3 DNA: TGCGCCAGCAGTGAGTCGTATAGCGGGAGGGCCAAAGATACGCAGTATTTT; CDR3 protein: CASSESYSGRAKDTQYF
clone size: NA; J gene: TRBJ2-1; V gene: TRBV4-3; D gene: NA; CDR3 DNA: TGCGCCAGCAGCCAAGGGCCGGGACAATCCTACAATGAGCAGTTCTTC; CDR3 protein: CASSQGPGQSYNEQFF
clone size: NA; J gene: TRBJ2-1; V gene: TRBV18; D gene: NA; CDR3 DNA: TGTGCCAGCTCGCCTCAGACAGGATCCTGGGATGTGCTCTTC; CDR3 protein: CASSPQTGSWDVLF
clone size: NA; J gene: TRBJ2-2; V gene: TRBV5-5; D gene: NA; CDR3 DNA: TGTGCCAGCAGCTTGGGTGGCGGGGACCCTTACACCGGGGAGCTGTTTTTT; CDR3 protein: CASSLGGGDPYTGELFF
clone size: NA; J gene: TRBJ1-2; V gene: TRBV5-4; D gene: NA; CDR3 DNA: TGTGCCAGCAGCTTCAGATACAACTATGGCTACACCTTC; CDR3 protein: CASSFRYNYGYTF
clone size: once; J gene: TRBJ2-7; V gene: TRBV2; D gene: TRBD2; CDR3 DNA: TGTGCCAGCAACCCGGGACTAGCGGGATACGAGCAGTACTTC; CDR3 protein: CASNPGLAGYEQYF
clone size: NA; J gene: TRBJ2-2; V gene: TRBV11-3; D gene: NA; CDR3 DNA: TGTGCCAGCAGCCGGAGTTTCTCGGCCACCGGGGAGCTGTTTTTT; CDR3 protein: CASSRSFSATGELFF
clone size: NA; J gene: TRBJ2-7; V gene: TRBV18; D gene: TRBD2; CDR3 DNA: TGTGCCAGCTCAACTCGGACTAGCGGGTTTTCCTACGAGCAGTACTTC; CDR3 protein: CASSTRTSGFSYEQYF
clone size: NA; J gene: TRBJ2-6; V gene: TRBV3-1/TRBV3-2; D gene: TRBD1; CDR3 DNA: TGTGCCAGCAGCCAAACCCGACAGGGGGGAGCTGGGGCCAACGTCCTGACTTTC; CDR3 protein: CASSQTRQGGAGANVLTF
clone size: few; J gene: TRBJ2-3; V gene: TRBV6-5; D gene: TRBD1; CDR3 DNA: TGTGCCAGCAGGTCCGGGACAGGGGCCACAGATACGCAGTATTTT; CDR3 protein: CASRSGTGATDTQYF
clone size: NA; J gene: TRBJ1-1; V gene: TRBV7-8; D gene: NA; CDR3 DNA: TGTGCCAGCAGCTTAAGCTCGAACACTGAAGCTTTCTTT; CDR3 protein: CASSLSSNTEAFF